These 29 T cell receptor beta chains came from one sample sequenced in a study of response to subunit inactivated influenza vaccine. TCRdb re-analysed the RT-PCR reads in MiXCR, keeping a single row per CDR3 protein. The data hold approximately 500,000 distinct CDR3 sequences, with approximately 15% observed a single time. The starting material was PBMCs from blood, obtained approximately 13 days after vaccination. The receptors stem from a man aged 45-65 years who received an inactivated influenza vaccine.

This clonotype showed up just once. In nucleotides, the CDR3 is TGTGCCAGCAGCCTGGAAGGGGCTCCCTACGAGCAGTACTTC. Translating gives CASSLEGAPYEQYF. The chain carries TRBV2 and TRBJ2-7; possible D gene TRBD1, 5 bases. V lost 6 bases and J lost 2, with 14 bases in between. The CDR3 extends over 14 amino acids. Germline V CDR1 and CDR2: SNHLY, FYNNEI.

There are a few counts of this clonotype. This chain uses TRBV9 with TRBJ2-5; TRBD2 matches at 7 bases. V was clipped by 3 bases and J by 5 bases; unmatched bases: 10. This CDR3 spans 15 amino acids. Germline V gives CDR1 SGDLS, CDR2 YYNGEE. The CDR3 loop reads CASSAESSGRETQYF. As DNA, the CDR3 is TGTGCCAGCAGCGCCGAATCATCCGGGAGGGAGACCCAGTACTTC.

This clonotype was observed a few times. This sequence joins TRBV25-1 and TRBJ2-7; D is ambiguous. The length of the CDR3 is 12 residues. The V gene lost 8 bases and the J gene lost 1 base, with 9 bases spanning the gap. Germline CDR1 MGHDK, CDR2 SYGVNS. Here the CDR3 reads CASGPRSYEQYF. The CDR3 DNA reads TGTGCCAGCGGCCCTAGATCCTACGAGCAGTACTTC.

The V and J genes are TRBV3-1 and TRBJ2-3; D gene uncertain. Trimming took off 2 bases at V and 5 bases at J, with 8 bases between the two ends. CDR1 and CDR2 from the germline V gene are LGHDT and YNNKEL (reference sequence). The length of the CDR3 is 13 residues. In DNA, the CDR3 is TGTGCCAGCAGCCAATATTTGGAAGATACGCAGTATTTT. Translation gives CASSQYLEDTQYF.

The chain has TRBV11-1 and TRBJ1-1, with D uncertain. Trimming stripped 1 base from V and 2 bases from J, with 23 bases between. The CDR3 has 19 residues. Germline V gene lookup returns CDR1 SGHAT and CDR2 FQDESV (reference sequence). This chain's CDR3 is CASSLVHKWKTGDNTEAFF. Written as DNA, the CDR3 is TGTGCCAGCAGCTTAGTGCACAAATGGAAAACGGGCGACAACACTGAAGCTTTCTTT.

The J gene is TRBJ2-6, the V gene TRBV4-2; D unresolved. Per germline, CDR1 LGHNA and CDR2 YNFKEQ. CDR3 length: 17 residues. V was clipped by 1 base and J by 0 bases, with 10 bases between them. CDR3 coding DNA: TGTGCCAGCAGCCAAGTTGCCATTTCCTCTGGGGCCAACGTCCTGACTTTC. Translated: CASSQVAISSGANVLTF.

CDR3 protein: CASSETGERSEKLFF. The CDR3 DNA sequence: TGCGCCAGCAGCGAAACAGGGGAGAGGAGTGAAAAACTGTTTTTT. The chain recombines TRBV5-1 with TRBJ1-4; the match to TRBD1 covers 7 bases. V dropped 4 bases and J dropped 7; count of bases not matched to a gene: 10. The germline CDR1 and CDR2 sequences are SGHRS and YFSETQ. The CDR3 consists of 15 residues.

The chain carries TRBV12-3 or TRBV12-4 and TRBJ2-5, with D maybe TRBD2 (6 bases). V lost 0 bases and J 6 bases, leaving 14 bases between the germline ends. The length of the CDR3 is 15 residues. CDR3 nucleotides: TGTGCCAGCAGTTTAGCTAGCGGCCGCACACAGACCCAGTACTTC. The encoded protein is CASSLASGRTQTQYF.

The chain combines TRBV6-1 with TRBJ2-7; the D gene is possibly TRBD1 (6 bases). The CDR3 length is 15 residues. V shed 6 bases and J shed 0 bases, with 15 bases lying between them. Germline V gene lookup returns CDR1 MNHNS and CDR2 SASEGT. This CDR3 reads CASRAGGRSSYEQYF. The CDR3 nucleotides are TGTGCCAGCAGAGCTGGGGGCCGTAGCTCCTACGAGCAGTACTTC.

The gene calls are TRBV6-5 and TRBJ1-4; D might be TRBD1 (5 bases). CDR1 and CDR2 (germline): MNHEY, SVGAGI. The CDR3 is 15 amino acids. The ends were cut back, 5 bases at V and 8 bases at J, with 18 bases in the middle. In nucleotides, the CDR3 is TGTGCCAGCAGTACTAGGGGCGGAGTCGGGGAAAAACTGTTTTTT. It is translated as CASSTRGGVGEKLFF.

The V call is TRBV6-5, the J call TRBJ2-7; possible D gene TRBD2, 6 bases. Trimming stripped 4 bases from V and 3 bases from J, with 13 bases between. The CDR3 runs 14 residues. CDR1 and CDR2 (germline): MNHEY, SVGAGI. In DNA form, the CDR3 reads TGTGCCAGCAGTTTGTTGGCTAGCGACTACGAGCAGTACTTC. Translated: CASSLLASDYEQYF.

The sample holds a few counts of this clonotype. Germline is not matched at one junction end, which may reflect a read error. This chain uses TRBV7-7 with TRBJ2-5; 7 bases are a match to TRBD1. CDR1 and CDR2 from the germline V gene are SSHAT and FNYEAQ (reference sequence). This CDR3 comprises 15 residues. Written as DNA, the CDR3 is TGTGCTAGCAGCCAAGTACCGGGACAGCAAGAGACCCAGTACTTC. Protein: CASSQVPGQQETQYF.

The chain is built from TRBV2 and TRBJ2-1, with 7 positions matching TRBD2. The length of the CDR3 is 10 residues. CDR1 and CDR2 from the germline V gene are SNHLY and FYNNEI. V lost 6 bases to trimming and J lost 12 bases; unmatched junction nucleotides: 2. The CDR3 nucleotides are TGTGCCAGCAGGGGGGGGAGGCAGTTCTTC. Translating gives CASRGGRQFF.

CDR3 residues: CASNLQGTLTGELFF. Here the CDR3 DNA reads TGTGCCAGCAACCTTCAGGGGACTCTCACCGGGGAGCTGTTTTTT. The chain joins TRBV28 to TRBJ2-2; possibly TRBD1 or TRBD2 for D (6 bases each). This CDR3 is 15 amino acids long. Per germline, CDR1 MDHEN and CDR2 SYDVKM. Trimming took off 7 bases at V and 4 bases at J, with 16 bases between the two ends.

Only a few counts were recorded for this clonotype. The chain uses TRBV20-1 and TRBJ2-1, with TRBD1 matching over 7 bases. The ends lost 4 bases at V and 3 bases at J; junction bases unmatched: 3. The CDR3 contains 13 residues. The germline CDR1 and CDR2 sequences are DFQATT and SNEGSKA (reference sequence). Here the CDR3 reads CSATTGIYNEQFF. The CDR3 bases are TGCAGTGCTACGACAGGGATCTACAATGAGCAGTTCTTC.

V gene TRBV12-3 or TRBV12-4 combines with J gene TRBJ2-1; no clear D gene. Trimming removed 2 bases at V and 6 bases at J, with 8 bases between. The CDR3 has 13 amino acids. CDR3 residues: CASSLYGFNEQFF. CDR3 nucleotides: TGTGCCAGCAGTTTATATGGGTTCAATGAGCAGTTCTTC.

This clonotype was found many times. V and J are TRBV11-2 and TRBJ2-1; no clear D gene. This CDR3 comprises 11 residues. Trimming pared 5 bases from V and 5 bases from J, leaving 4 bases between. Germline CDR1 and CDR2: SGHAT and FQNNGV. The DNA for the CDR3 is TGTGCCAGCAGCCCCCACAATGAGCAGTTCTTC. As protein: CASSPHNEQFF. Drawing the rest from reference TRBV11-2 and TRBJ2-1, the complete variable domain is EAGVAQSPRYKIIEKRQSVAFWCNPISGHATLYWYQQILGQGPKLLIQFQNNGVVDDSQLPKDRFSAERLKGVDSTLKIQPAKLEDSAVYLCASSPHNEQFFGPGTRLTVL.

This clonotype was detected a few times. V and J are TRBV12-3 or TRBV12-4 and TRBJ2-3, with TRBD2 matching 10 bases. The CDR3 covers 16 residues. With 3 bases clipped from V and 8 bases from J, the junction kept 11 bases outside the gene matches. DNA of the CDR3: TGTGCCAGCAGTTTCTCTAGCGGGAGTACCCAGAGTACGCAGTATTTT. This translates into CASSFSSGSTQSTQYF.

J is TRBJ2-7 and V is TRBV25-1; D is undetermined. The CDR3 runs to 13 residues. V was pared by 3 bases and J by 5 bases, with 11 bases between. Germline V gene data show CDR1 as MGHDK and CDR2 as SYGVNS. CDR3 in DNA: TGTGCCAGCAGTGATGTGGGGAACCACGAGCAGTACTTC. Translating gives CASSDVGNHEQYF.

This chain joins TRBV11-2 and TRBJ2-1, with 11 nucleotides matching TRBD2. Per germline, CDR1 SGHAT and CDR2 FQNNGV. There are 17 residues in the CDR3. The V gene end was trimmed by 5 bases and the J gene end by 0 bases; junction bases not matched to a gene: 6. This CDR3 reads CASSGLTSGVSYNEQFF. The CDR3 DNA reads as TGTGCCAGCAGCGGATTGACTAGCGGGGTCTCCTACAATGAGCAGTTCTTC. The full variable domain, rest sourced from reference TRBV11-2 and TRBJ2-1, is EAGVAQSPRYKIIEKRQSVAFWCNPISGHATLYWYQQILGQGPKLLIQFQNNGVVDDSQLPKDRFSAERLKGVDSTLKIQPAKLEDSAVYLCASSGLTSGVSYNEQFFGPGTRLTVL.

This CDR3 is CASTGRYEQYF. The CDR3 DNA is TGTGCCAGCACAGGTCGCTACGAGCAGTACTTC. V gene TRBV2 combines with J gene TRBJ2-7; D not certain. Germline loops: CDR1 SNHLY, CDR2 FYNNEI. The CDR3 totals 11 residues. Trimming cost V 7 bases and J 3 bases, with 7 bases left between them. Variable domain in full (rest from reference TRBV2 and TRBJ2-7): EPEVTQTPSHQVTQMGQEVILRCVPISNHLYFYWYRQILGQKVEFLVSFYNNEISEKSEIFDDQFSVERPDGSNFTLKIRSTKLEDSAMYFCASTGRYEQYFGPGTRLTVT.

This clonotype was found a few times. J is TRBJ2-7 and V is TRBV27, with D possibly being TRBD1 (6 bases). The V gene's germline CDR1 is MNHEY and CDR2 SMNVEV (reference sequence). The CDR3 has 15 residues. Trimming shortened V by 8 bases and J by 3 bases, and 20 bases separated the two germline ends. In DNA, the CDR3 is TGTGCCAGCCGGGCCTATTTCGGGACACTCTACGAGCAGTACTTC. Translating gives CASRAYFGTLYEQYF.

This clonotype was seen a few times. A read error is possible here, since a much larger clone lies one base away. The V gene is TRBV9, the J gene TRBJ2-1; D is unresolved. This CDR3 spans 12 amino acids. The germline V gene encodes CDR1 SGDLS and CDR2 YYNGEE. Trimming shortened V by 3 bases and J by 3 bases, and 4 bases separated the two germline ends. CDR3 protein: CASSANYNEQFF. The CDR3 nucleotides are TGTGCCAGCAGCGCAAACTACAATGAGCAGTTCTTC.

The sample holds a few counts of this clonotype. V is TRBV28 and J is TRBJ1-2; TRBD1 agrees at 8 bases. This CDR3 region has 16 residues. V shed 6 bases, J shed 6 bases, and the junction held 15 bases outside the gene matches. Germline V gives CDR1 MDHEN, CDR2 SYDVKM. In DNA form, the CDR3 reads TGTGCCAGCAGAACGATGACAAAGGGACAGGTTAATGGCTACACCTTC. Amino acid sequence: CASRTMTKGQVNGYTF.

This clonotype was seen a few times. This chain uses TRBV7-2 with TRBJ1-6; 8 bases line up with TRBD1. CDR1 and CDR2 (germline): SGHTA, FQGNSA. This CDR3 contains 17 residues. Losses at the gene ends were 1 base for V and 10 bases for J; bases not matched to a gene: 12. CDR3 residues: CASSLGRTGFFDSPLHF. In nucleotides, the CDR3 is TGTGCCAGCAGCTTAGGCAGGACAGGGTTCTTCGACTCACCCCTCCACTTT.

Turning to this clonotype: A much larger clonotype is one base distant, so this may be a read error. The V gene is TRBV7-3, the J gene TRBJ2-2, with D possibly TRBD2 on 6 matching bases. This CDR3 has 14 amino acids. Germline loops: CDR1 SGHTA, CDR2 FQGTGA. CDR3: CASSPGTLSGELYF. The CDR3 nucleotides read TGTGCCAGCAGCCCCGGGACTCTTTCGGGGGAGCTGTATTTT.

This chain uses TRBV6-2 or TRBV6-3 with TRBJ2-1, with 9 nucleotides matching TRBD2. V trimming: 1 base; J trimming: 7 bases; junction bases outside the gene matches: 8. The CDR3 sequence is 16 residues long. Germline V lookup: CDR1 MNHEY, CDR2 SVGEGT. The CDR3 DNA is TGTGCCAGCAGTTACTTTAGACTAGCGGCAGTTAATGAGCAGTTCTTC. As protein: CASSYFRLAAVNEQFF.

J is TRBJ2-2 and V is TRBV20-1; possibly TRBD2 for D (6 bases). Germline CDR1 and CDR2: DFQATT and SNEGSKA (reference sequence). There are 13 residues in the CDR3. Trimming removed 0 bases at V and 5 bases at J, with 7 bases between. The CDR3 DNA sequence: TGCAGTGCTAGAGATCTAGCGACCGGGGAGCTGTTTTTT. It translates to CSARDLATGELFF.

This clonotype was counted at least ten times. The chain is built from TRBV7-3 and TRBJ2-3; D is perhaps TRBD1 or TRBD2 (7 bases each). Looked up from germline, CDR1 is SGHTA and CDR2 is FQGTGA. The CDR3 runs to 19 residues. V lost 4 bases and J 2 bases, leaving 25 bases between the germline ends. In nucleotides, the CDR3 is TGTGCCAGCAGCTCCGACAGGGTTATGGGAGGGCGGACCACAGATACGCAGTATTTT. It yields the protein CASSSDRVMGGRTTDTQYF.